A selection of T cell receptor beta chains follows, all from one sample in a study of post-analysis software for immune sequencing data. TCRdb itself ran the PCR reads through MiXCR, one entry per CDR3 protein. The sample consists of over 700,000 distinct CDR3 sequences, roughly 27% of them appearing once. The sequencing sample was made of blood. Every receptor here comes from a girl aged 5-17 years with multiple sclerosis. Both conserved end residues are part of each CDR3. A D gene is named only where the DNA matches it firmly. Expanded clones get a size class; other rows say once, few or many, or leave the size out.

j_call clone_size v_call d_call cdr3_nt cdr3_aa
TRBJ1-1 - TRBV7-9 - TGTGCCAGCAGCCTAGGTGGCATCGAGAACACTGAAGCTTTCTTT CASSLGGIENTEAFF
TRBJ1-2 few TRBV15 - TGTGCCACCAGCACATCTAGCCCCTCGTCGTTCCGAAGGAAGGGCTACACCTTC CATSTSSPSSFRRKGYTF
TRBJ1-2 few TRBV6-1 - TGTGCCAGCAGTCAAAGAACGTTACAGGGTAGGGGTGGGGGCTACACCTTC CASSQRTLQGRGGGYTF
TRBJ1-1 few TRBV4-1 TRBD1 TGCGCCAGCAGCCAAAACAGGGGCACTGAAGCTTTCTTT CASSQNRGTEAFF
TRBJ1-5 - TRBV28 - TGTGCCGCTCACAGGGACGGGGTCGGTCAGCCCCAGCATTTT CAAHRDGVGQPQHF
TRBJ2-3 few TRBV29-1 - TGCAGCGTTGGGACGGGGAGCACAGATACGCAGTATTTT CSVGTGSTDTQYF
TRBJ1-2 few TRBV5-4 TRBD1 TGTGCCAGCAGCACAGGGGGCAGTGGCTACACCTTC CASSTGGSGYTF
TRBJ2-7 few TRBV29-1 TRBD1 TGCAGTCATCGCGGGACAGGACCCTACGAGCAGTACTTC CSHRGTGPYEQYF
TRBJ2-1 - TRBV7-9 TRBD2 TGTGCCAGCAGCACCTGGACTAGCGGGAGCCCCATAGGCCCCAATGAGCAGTTCTTC CASSTWTSGSPIGPNEQFF
TRBJ2-5 - TRBV25-1 - TGTGCCAGCAGTGCGCCGGCCCAAGGGACCCAGTACTTC CASSAPAQGTQYF
TRBJ1-5 - TRBV12-3/TRBV12-4 - TGTGCCAGCAGTTTAGTGGGGTCGGGAGCGAATCAGCCCCAGCATTTT CASSLVGSGANQPQHF
TRBJ2-3 - TRBV15 - TGTGCCACGGGGCTGGGGGGAGATACAGATACGCAGTATTTT CATGLGGDTDTQYF
TRBJ1-1 few TRBV11-2 - TGTGCCAGCAGCGGCGGGAGCCCCCTCGGAGCTTTCTTT CASSGGSPLGAFF
TRBJ2-1 - TRBV5-6 TRBD2 TGTGCCAGCAGCTGGGGGGGTTTCCGCGGGAGGGGGAATGAGCAGTTCTTC CASSWGGFRGRGNEQFF
TRBJ1-4 - TRBV7-2 - TGTGCCAGCCGCCTGCGGGGGGGCGAAAAACTGTTTTTT CASRLRGGEKLFF
TRBJ2-3 few TRBV20-1 TRBD2 TGCAGTGCTAGAGATAGCGGGGGGGCCACAGATACGCAGTATTTT CSARDSGGATDTQYF
TRBJ2-3 - TRBV5-1 TRBD1 TGCGCCAGCAGCTTGGAGGGGCGGACAGGGTTGGCAGATACGCAGTATTTT CASSLEGRTGLADTQYF
TRBJ2-5 - TRBV20-1 - TGCAGTGCTCAAGCGTTGGGCAGGGATGAGACCCAGTACTTC CSAQALGRDETQYF
TRBJ2-1 - TRBV11-2 - TGTGCCAGCAGCTTATCCGCGCTCAGCTCCTACAATGAGCAGTTCTTC CASSLSALSSYNEQFF
TRBJ2-5 few TRBV7-9 - TGTGCCAGCAGCCCGCATGAGACCCAGTACTTC CASSPHETQYF
TRBJ1-2 few TRBV6-4 - TGTGCCAGCAGTGACGGATGGCGCTACACCTTC CASSDGWRYTF
TRBJ2-7 few TRBV20-1 - TGCAGTGCTAGAAACCGGAGGAGCTCCTACGAGCAGTACTTC CSARNRRSSYEQYF
TRBJ1-2 - TRBV20-1 - TGCAGTGCCTCCAGACCGGGAAGGGGGACCTTC CSASRPGRGTF
TRBJ1-2 many TRBV2 - TGTGCCAGCAGTGATGACGTGCGACGGAGGGGCTACACCTTC CASSDDVRRRGYTF
TRBJ2-1 few TRBV4-3 TRBD2 TGCGCCAGCAGCCAAGAAGGACTAGCGGGAGGTCATGAGCAGTTCTTC CASSQEGLAGGHEQFF
TRBJ2-3 - TRBV6-2/TRBV6-3 TRBD2 TGTGCCAGCAGTTACTCTTCCGAGCGGGAAGGCACAGATACGCAGTATTTT CASSYSSEREGTDTQYF
TRBJ1-1 - TRBV14 - TGTGCCAGCAGCCAAGAAATCTACGGGACTGAAGCTTTCTTT CASSQEIYGTEAFF
TRBJ2-1 few TRBV6-5 - TGTGCCAGCAGGACTGGGCTGGACGGGATCGCCAATGAGCAGTTCTTC CASRTGLDGIANEQFF
TRBJ2-5 few TRBV28 - TGTGCCAGCAGTTCGAGGGACTTTCAGGGAGAGCAGTACTTC CASSSRDFQGEQYF
TRBJ1-1 - TRBV10-3 TRBD1 TGTGCCATCAATTGGACAGGGGAACTTTTTCTGAACACTGAAGCTTTCTTT CAINWTGELFLNTEAFF
TRBJ2-5 few TRBV24-1 TRBD2 TGTGCCACCAGTGATCCCCGACTAGCGGAGGAAAAAGAGACCCAGTACTTC CATSDPRLAEEKETQYF
TRBJ2-1 few TRBV7-9 - TGTGCCAGCAGCCTCCCCCCAGGCAGGCGCCCCTACAATGAGCAGTTCTTC CASSLPPGRRPYNEQFF
TRBJ2-1 few TRBV20-1 - TGCAGTGCTAGCCACCACGAGGGACTGAATGAGCAGTTCTTC CSASHHEGLNEQFF
TRBJ2-5 few TRBV18 - TGTGCCAGCTCACCCCAGCACCAAGAGACCCAGTACTTC CASSPQHQETQYF
TRBJ2-1 few TRBV28 - TGTGCCAGCAGCATTCCCGAAAGGGATGAGCAGTTCTTC CASSIPERDEQFF
TRBJ2-1 - TRBV11-2 TRBD2 TGTGCCAGCAGCAAGGACGTTAGGGCAGGGAGGGACAATGAGCAGTTCTTC CASSKDVRAGRDNEQFF
TRBJ2-7 - TRBV20-1 - TGCAGTGCCCGGTGGCCTCCCTCCTACGAGCAGTACTTC CSARWPPSYEQYF
TRBJ2-1 few TRBV7-2 - TGTGCCAGCAGTTCCAGAGGGGCTAGGTTCGATGAGCAGTTCTTC CASSSRGARFDEQFF
TRBJ2-4 - TRBV7-8 - TGTGCCAGCAGCCCCGCCTTCTTCGGGCCCGCCAAAAACATTCAGTACTTC CASSPAFFGPAKNIQYF
TRBJ1-1 - TRBV20-1 - TGCAGTGCCGAGGCGGGAGGGTCTGGGTACACTGAAGCTTTCTTT CSAEAGGSGYTEAFF
TRBJ2-4 - TRBV6-4 - TGTGCTAGCAGGGACGGCAGCCCTAGGGACATTCAGTACTTC CASRDGSPRDIQYF